This T cell receptor (beta chain) came from a study of OX40 agonist ivuxolimab in advanced cancers. Study overall: Three patients responded partially, comprising one with hepatocellular carcinoma and two with cutaneous melanoma. Broader study findings: Clonal expansion by week 6 occurred in CD4+ and CD8+ blood T cells (at 0.1 to 3.0 mg/kg).

Germline-derived CDR1 and CDR2 are SEHNR and FQNEAQ (reference sequence). Losses at the gene ends were 5 bases for V and 1 base for J; bases not matched to a gene: 7. There are 15 residues in the CDR3. The protocol was immunoSEQ multiplex PCR, while the TCRdb copy is restricted to in-frame clones and leaves out a portion. The sample consists of approximately 25,000 clones, about 85% of them appearing once. With regard to this clone: Its matching antigen is unknown.

The chain links TRBV7-9 to TRBJ1-1; 7 bases match TRBD1. This specimen consisted of CD4+ or CD8+ T cells sorted from blood, obtained in a trial of the OX40 agonist ivuxolimab. The clonotype was recovered from an adult with an advanced solid tumor such as melanoma, head and neck, liver or kidney cancer. For the CDR3, the DNA is TGTGCCAGCAGCCCTTGGACAGGAGGGAACACTGAAGCTTTCTTT. This gives the protein CASSPWTGGNTEAFF.